These 10 T cell receptor beta chains came from one sample sequenced in a study of CD8 T cells in Susac syndrome. With random hexamers, roughly 0.45 to 1 ug RNA was reverse transcribed. TCRdb reprocessed the immunoSEQ multiplex PCR reads with MiXCR, giving one entry per CDR3 protein. The table includes 200,000 to 250,000 distinct CDR3 sequences, 80% to 95% detected once. The sample taken for sequencing was CD8+ T cells from PBMCs. These receptors came from a human donor with multiple sclerosis.

Only a few counts were recorded for this clonotype. The chain combines TRBV4-1 with TRBJ2-3; the match to TRBD2 covers 12 bases. Losses at the gene ends were 5 bases for V and 5 bases for J; bases not matched to a gene: 2. CDR3 length: 14 residues. Per germline, CDR1 MGHRA and CDR2 YSYEKL. CDR3 sequence: CASSSGLAGDTQYF. For the CDR3, the DNA is TGCGCCAGCAGCTCGGGACTAGCGGGAGATACGCAGTATTTT.

The V call is TRBV20-1, the J call TRBJ1-1; weak D call: TRBD1 (6 bases). Per the germline V gene, CDR1 is DFQATT and CDR2 is SNEGSKA (reference sequence). The CDR3 runs 12 residues. V lost 3 bases and J lost 4, with 9 bases in between. This CDR3 reads CSASWGPTEAFF. DNA of the CDR3: TGCAGTGCTAGTTGGGGGCCCACTGAAGCTTTCTTT.

The chain joins TRBV5-4 to TRBJ2-7, with 7 bases lining up with TRBD1. There are 15 residues in the CDR3. V shed 0 bases and J 4 bases; nucleotides not matched to a gene: 7. Germline assignment: CDR1 SGHNT and CDR2 YYREEE (reference sequence). The CDR3 loop reads CASSLDETGVYEQYF. CDR3 DNA sequence: TGTGCCAGCAGCTTGGATGAAACAGGGGTTTACGAGCAGTACTTC. Looking up the rest from reference TRBV5-4 and TRBJ2-7 gives the full variable domain: ETGVTQSPTHLIKTRGQQVTLRCSSQSGHNTVSWYQQALGQGPQFIFQYYREEENGRGNFPPRFSGLQFPNYSSELNVNALELDDSALYLCASSLDETGVYEQYFGPGTRLTVT.

The sample holds one count of this clonotype. The chain recombines TRBV5-4 with TRBJ2-1, with 14 bases lining up with TRBD2. Germline V CDR1 and CDR2: SGHNT, YYREEE (reference sequence). J was trimmed by 10 bases and V by 2 bases; bases with no gene match: 14. The CDR3 is 18 amino acids. The CDR3 region is CASSLASRLAGGSEEQFF. In DNA form, the CDR3 reads TGTGCCAGCAGCTTAGCCTCTCGACTAGCGGGAGGGTCAGAGGAGCAGTTCTTC.

This clonotype was observed once. As DNA, the CDR3 is TGTGCCAGCAGCTTAGACTATTACTCTGGGGCCAACGTCCTGACTTTC. Translation gives CASSLDYYSGANVLTF. This rearrangement joins TRBV7-9 to TRBJ2-6; no clear D gene. Trimming shortened V by 1 base and J by 0 bases, and 7 bases separated the two germline ends. Germline values: CDR1 SEHNR, CDR2 FQNEAQ (reference sequence). CDR3 size: 16 residues.

V is TRBV24-1 and J is TRBJ1-2, with D tentatively TRBD1 (5 bases). Between the trimmed V and J ends, which lost 9 bases and 7 bases, there was a span of 17 bases. The CDR3 contains 13 residues. Per germline, CDR1 KGHDR and CDR2 SFDVKD. In DNA, the CDR3 is TGTGCCACCGACGGCCCAGGAGGGGCTGGCTACACCTTC. Translating it yields CATDGPGGAGYTF.

This chain connects TRBV4-3 to TRBJ1-4; the match to TRBD1 covers 7 bases. The V and J ends lost 4 bases and 7 bases, in that order; junction bases with no gene match: 9. Germline values: CDR1 LGHNA, CDR2 YSLEER. The CDR3 runs to 15 residues. CDR3 in DNA: TGCGCCAGCAGCCCTTCACAGGGGATCGGTGAAAAACTGTTTTTT. Translated: CASSPSQGIGEKLFF.

V usage is TRBV18 and J usage is TRBJ2-7, with D perhaps TRBD2 (5 bases). The CDR3 length is 14 residues. Trimming removed 2 bases from V and 3 bases from J, with 11 bases in between. Germline loops: CDR1 KGHSH, CDR2 LQKENI. The CDR3 is CASSPSGYFYEQYF. CDR3 bases: TGTGCCAGCTCACCATCGGGATACTTCTACGAGCAGTACTTC.

The J gene is TRBJ1-2, the V gene TRBV29-1, with D possibly matching TRBD1 (5 bases). This CDR3 comprises 13 residues. Germline CDR1 SQVTM, CDR2 ANQGSEA. The V and J ends lost 0 bases and 5 bases respectively, with 10 bases between them. The CDR3 loop is CSVEEGEGYGYTF. The DNA of the CDR3 is TGCAGCGTTGAAGAAGGAGAGGGGTATGGCTACACCTTC.

The rearrangement joins TRBV2 to TRBJ2-7; a weak D match, TRBD1 (5 bases). Trimming took off 7 bases at V and 3 bases at J, with 10 bases between the two ends. CDR1 and CDR2 (germline): SNHLY, FYNNEI. The CDR3 spans 12 residues. The CDR3 loop reads CASNSDNYEQYF. The CDR3 region has the DNA TGTGCCAGCAACTCGGACAACTACGAGCAGTACTTC.